Listed below are T cell receptor beta chains from one sample, sequenced in a study of T cell repertoires in cytomegalovirus infection. TCRdb fed the reads into MiXCR, producing one record per CDR3 protein. The repertoire holds about 100,000 distinct CDR3 sequences, with about 22% as singletons. The source material was CD8+ T cells from PBMCs. The receptors derive from a human donor in good health (CMV status not recorded). Some clones in this sample may be carry-over from other donors' samples. Both conserved end residues are part of each CDR3. A D gene is named only where the DNA matches it firmly. Some rows have no size entry. The others give once, few or many, or a class for an expanded clone.

j_call,clone_size,d_call,v_call,cdr3_aa,cdr3_nt
TRBJ1-5,-,-,TRBV7-6,CARVSGNQPQHF,TGTGCCAGAGTCAGTGGCAATCAGCCCCAGCATTTT
TRBJ2-5,-,TRBD2,TRBV7-6,CASSLARGGRETQYF,TGTGCCAGCAGCTTAGCGCGGGGGGGACGAGAGACCCAGTACTTC
TRBJ2-2,-,-,TRBV29-1,CSVEGPGELFF,TGCAGCGTTGAGGGTCCCGGGGAGCTGTTTTTT
TRBJ2-7,many,-,TRBV4-1,CASSQGVRVDLYEQYF,TGCGCCAGCAGCCAAGGCGTCAGGGTCGATCTCTACGAGCAGTACTTC
TRBJ2-1,many,TRBD2,TRBV6-2/TRBV6-3,CASSKGLAGAYNEQFF,TGTGCCAGCAGTAAGGGACTAGCGGGAGCCTACAATGAGCAGTTCTTC
TRBJ1-2,-,TRBD1,TRBV6-4,CASSDSNGQEIYGYTF,TGTGCCAGCAGTGACTCGAACGGACAGGAGATCTATGGCTACACCTTC
TRBJ2-5,few,-,TRBV28,CASSLPQGAKETQYF,TGTGCCAGCAGTCTCCCACAGGGAGCGAAAGAGACCCAGTACTTC
TRBJ1-1,-,-,TRBV29-1,CSVERGGTEAFF,TGCAGCGTTGAAAGGGGCGGCACTGAAGCTTTCTTT
TRBJ2-7,many,-,TRBV25-1,CASSETGQDYEQYF,TGTGCCAGCAGTGAAACGGGACAAGACTACGAGCAGTACTTC
TRBJ2-3,-,-,TRBV7-9,CASSPTFGTDTQYF,TGTGCCAGCAGCCCTACCTTCGGAACAGATACGCAGTATTTT
TRBJ2-1,-,-,TRBV7-3,CASSLTGYGNEQFF,TGTGCCAGCAGCTTAACGGGATACGGCAATGAGCAGTTCTTC
TRBJ2-3,few,-,TRBV25-1,CASSEGDSLTDTQYF,TGTGCCAGCAGTGAGGGCGACTCCCTCACAGATACGCAGTATTTT
TRBJ2-7,few,-,TRBV14,CASSQAPSYEQYF,TGTGCCAGCAGCCAAGCTCCAAGCTACGAGCAGTACTTC
TRBJ2-1,few,-,TRBV11-2,CASSPPGARNEQFF,TGTGCCAGCAGCCCCCCTGGGGCAAGGAATGAGCAGTTCTTC
TRBJ2-7,few,-,TRBV12-5,CASGFGGYEQYF,TGTGCTAGTGGTTTCGGGGGATACGAGCAGTACTTC
TRBJ2-5,-,-,TRBV25-1,CASSEYRVGETQYF,TGTGCCAGCAGTGAATATAGGGTAGGAGAGACCCAGTACTTC
TRBJ2-5,-,TRBD2,TRBV28,CASSLSPGLGAMGKTQYF,TGTGCCAGCAGTTTATCCCCAGGACTAGGGGCGATGGGGAAGACCCAGTACTTC
TRBJ2-7,many,-,TRBV7-2,CASSRLGLTYEQYF,TGTGCCAGCAGCAGATTAGGGTTAACCTACGAGCAGTACTTC
TRBJ2-1,few,-,TRBV6-2/TRBV6-3,CASLLQGGSYNEQFF,TGTGCCAGCCTACTCCAGGGAGGCTCCTACAATGAGCAGTTCTTC
TRBJ1-2,many,-,TRBV7-2,CASSLYFRDTIGGYTF,TGTGCCAGCAGCTTGTACTTCCGGGACACGATTGGCGGCTACACCTTC
TRBJ2-3,many,-,TRBV10-3,CAISESGSPGDTQYF,TGTGCCATCAGTGAGTCGGGCAGCCCAGGGGATACGCAGTATTTT
TRBJ1-3,few,-,TRBV29-1,CSVAPILTGPGNTIYF,TGCAGCGTCGCGCCTATTCTGACAGGTCCTGGAAACACCATATATTTT
TRBJ2-3,many,-,TRBV7-3,CASSPGGGTDTQYF,TGTGCCAGCAGCCCGGGCGGGGGCACAGATACGCAGTATTTT
TRBJ1-1,few,TRBD1,TRBV7-9,CASSTDTGGTEAFF,TGTGCCAGCAGCACGGATACAGGGGGCACTGAAGCTTTCTTT
TRBJ2-7,many,TRBD2,TRBV7-2,CASSQMTSGGTYEQYF,TGTGCCAGCAGCCAAATGACTAGCGGGGGGACCTACGAGCAGTACTTC
TRBJ2-3,few,-,TRBV19,CASSRQITASTDTQYF,TGTGCCAGTAGTCGACAGATTACAGCTAGCACAGATACGCAGTATTTT
TRBJ2-7,-,-,TRBV15,CATSGDRDYYEQYF,TGTGCCACCAGCGGAGACAGGGACTACTACGAGCAGTACTTC
TRBJ2-7,-,TRBD1,TRBV12-3/TRBV12-4,CASSLETGRYEQYF,TGTGCCAGCAGTTTGGAGACAGGGCGATACGAGCAGTACTTC
TRBJ2-7,few,TRBD2,TRBV10-3,CAISVRTSGPYEQYF,TGTGCCATCAGTGTTCGGACTAGCGGCCCCTACGAGCAGTACTTC
TRBJ1-4,many,TRBD1,TRBV7-8,CASSFLQGAGELFF,TGTGCCAGCAGCTTTTTGCAGGGGGCTGGGGAACTGTTTTTT
TRBJ2-7,-,TRBD2,TRBV29-1,CSVEENLAGVNEQYF,TGCAGCGTTGAAGAGAACCTAGCGGGAGTCAACGAGCAGTACTTC
TRBJ2-1,few,-,TRBV11-2,CASSLGDREQFF,TGTGCCAGCAGCTTAGGGGACCGGGAGCAGTTCTTC
TRBJ2-3,few,-,TRBV6-6,CASTKTDSTDTQYF,TGTGCCAGCACCAAGACTGATAGCACAGATACGCAGTATTTT